This T cell receptor (beta chain) was recovered during a study of shared clonotypes between healthy human individuals. Study results and limitations: A handful of donors had 5% to 6% of their naive CD4 clonotypes in common. There were few donors, and this limited the genetic and exposure-history diversity represented.

As for this clone: Its cognate antigen is unknown.

All the donors were Caucasian adults who lived in Nashville, Tennessee. J gave up 8 bases and V 0 bases, and 12 bases lay outside the gene matches. The CDR3 sequence is 18 residues long. CDR1 is SGHRS and CDR2 is YFSETQ in the germline V gene. Profiled with immunoSEQ multiplex PCR; TCRdb holds only in-frame clones, not every one. The table has millions of clones, approximately 94% seen once. This chain connects TRBV5-1 to TRBJ2-1; 12 nucleotides line up with TRBD2. This clonotype was sampled from a man younger than 35 in good health. The sample comprised naive CD4+ T cells sorted from blood. Subset: CD45RA+ positively selected. CDR3: CASSLAMTSGSYLDEQFF. The CDR3 DNA is TGCGCCAGCAGCTTGGCCATGACTAGCGGGAGTTATCTTGATGAGCAGTTCTTC.